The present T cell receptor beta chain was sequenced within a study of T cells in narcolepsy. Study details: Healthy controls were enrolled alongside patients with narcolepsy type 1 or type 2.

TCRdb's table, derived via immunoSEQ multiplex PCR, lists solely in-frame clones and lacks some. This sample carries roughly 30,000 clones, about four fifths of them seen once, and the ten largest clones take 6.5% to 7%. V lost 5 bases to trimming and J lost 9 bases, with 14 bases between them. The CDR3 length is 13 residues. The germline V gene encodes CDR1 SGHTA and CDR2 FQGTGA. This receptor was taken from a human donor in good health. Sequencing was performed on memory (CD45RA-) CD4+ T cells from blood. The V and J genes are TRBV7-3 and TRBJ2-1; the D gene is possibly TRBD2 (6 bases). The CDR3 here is CASSSRGFGEQFF. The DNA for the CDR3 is TGTGCCAGCAGCAGCCGGGGGTTCGGTGAGCAGTTCTTC.